One and the same sample provided the 10 T cell receptor beta chains below, sequenced in a study of control samples from healthy donors and cancer patients. The data were produced by immunoSEQ multiplex PCR, yet TCRdb's version contains in-frame clones alone and is incomplete. The repertoire holds approximately 87,000 clones, 93% seen once, with roughly 1.2% in the top ten. What was sequenced was PBMCs. These receptor sequences come from a woman aged 40 to 50 with lung cancer.

This chain links TRBV2 with TRBJ1-1; D possibly corresponds to TRBD1 (5 bases). The CDR3 has 11 amino acids. Germline CDR1 and CDR2: SNHLY and FYNNEI. Between the trimmed V and J ends, which lost 9 bases and 4 bases, there was a span of 9 bases. The CDR3: CARGGGTEAFF. The CDR3 DNA is TGTGCCAGGGGTGGGGGCACTGAAGCTTTCTTT.

V is TRBV3-1 (or the pseudogene TRBV3-2) and J is TRBJ1-4; tentatively, D is TRBD1 (5 bases). The CDR3 is made up of 12 amino acids. Trimming took off 1 base at V and 8 bases at J, with 5 bases between the two ends. The germline V gene encodes CDR1 LGHDT and CDR2 YNNKEL (reference sequence). CDR3 protein: CASSQGDEKLFF. The CDR3 coding sequence is TGTGCCAGCAGCCAAGGGGACGAAAAACTGTTTTTT.

Turning to this clone: A junction end diverges from the germline sequence, so it may reflect a read error. The V call is TRBV7-7, the J call TRBJ2-2, with unresolved D. Germline CDR1 is SSHAT and CDR2 is FNYEAQ (reference sequence). CDR3 length equals 16 residues. The CDR3 sequence is CASSLGVAGNTGELFF. The CDR3 region has the DNA TGTGCTAGCAGCTTAGGCGTCGCAGGGAACACCGGGGAGCTGTTTTTT.

The rearrangement uses TRBV5-1 and TRBJ1-5, with a tentative D call TRBD1 (5 bases). This CDR3 has 15 amino acids. V dropped 4 bases and J dropped 7 bases, with 18 bases sitting between them. Germline V CDR1 and CDR2: SGHRS, YFSETQ. CDR3 residues: CASSIEAGDRQPQHF. CDR3 nucleotides: TGCGCCAGCAGCATTGAGGCGGGGGATCGGCAGCCCCAGCATTTT.

The V and J genes are TRBV18 and TRBJ1-5, with 8 bases fitting TRBD1. The length of the CDR3 is 15 residues. Germline V lookup: CDR1 KGHSH, CDR2 LQKENI. Losses at the gene ends were 3 bases for V and 5 bases for J; bases not matched to a gene: 6. CDR3 protein: CASSPFGQGDQPQHF. CDR3 sequence (DNA): TGTGCCAGCTCACCGTTTGGACAGGGAGATCAGCCCCAGCATTTT.

The chain employs TRBV6-5 and TRBJ1-2, with no clear D. Trimming took 6 bases from V and 2 from J, leaving 4 bases between them. The CDR3 length is 11 residues. Germline-derived CDR1 and CDR2 are MNHEY and SVGAGI. CDR3 region: CASRRNYGYTF. CDR3 bases: TGTGCCAGCAGAAGGAACTATGGCTACACCTTC.

This chain joins TRBV2 and TRBJ2-3; possible D gene TRBD2, 6 bases. Germline CDR1 is SNHLY and CDR2 is FYNNEI. This CDR3 comprises 14 residues. The ends were cut back, 3 bases at V and 3 bases at J, with 10 bases in the middle. The CDR3 nucleotides are TGTGCCAGCAGTGAGCGGGGTTTGACAGATACGCAGTATTTT. As protein: CASSERGLTDTQYF. The variable domain in full, completed from reference TRBV2 and TRBJ2-3, reads EPEVTQTPSHQVTQMGQEVILRCVPISNHLYFYWYRQILGQKVEFLVSFYNNEISEKSEIFDDQFSVERPDGSNFTLKIRSTKLEDSAMYFCASSERGLTDTQYFGPGTRLTVL.

The CDR3 is CASSQVIGLDQPQHF. CDR3 DNA sequence: TGTGCCAGCAGCCAAGTGATAGGGTTGGATCAGCCCCAGCATTTT. This chain uses TRBV3-1 (or the pseudogene TRBV3-2) with TRBJ1-5; D remains ambiguous. CDR3 length equals 15 residues. Germline V CDR1 and CDR2: LGHDT, YNNKEL (reference sequence). With 1 base removed from V and 5 bases from J, the gap between germline ends came to 12 bases.

The chain couples TRBV7-2 to TRBJ1-6; D not certain. CDR3 length: 14 residues. Germline V CDR1 and CDR2: SGHTA, FQGNSA. The V gene lost 2 bases and the J gene lost 7 bases, with 9 bases spanning the gap. The CDR3 region is CASSLPRINSPLHF. The CDR3 region has the DNA TGTGCCAGCAGCTTACCCCGGATCAATTCACCCCTCCACTTT.

V and J are TRBV11-2 and TRBJ2-3, with D maybe TRBD2 (7 bases). The CDR3 is 17 residues long. Trimming took off 2 bases at V and 3 bases at J, with 18 bases between the two ends. Germline V lookup: CDR1 SGHAT, CDR2 FQNNGV. The chain's CDR3 is CASSLPTGGEGTDTQYF. The DNA for the CDR3 is TGTGCCAGCAGCTTACCTACGGGGGGCGAGGGGACAGATACGCAGTATTTT.